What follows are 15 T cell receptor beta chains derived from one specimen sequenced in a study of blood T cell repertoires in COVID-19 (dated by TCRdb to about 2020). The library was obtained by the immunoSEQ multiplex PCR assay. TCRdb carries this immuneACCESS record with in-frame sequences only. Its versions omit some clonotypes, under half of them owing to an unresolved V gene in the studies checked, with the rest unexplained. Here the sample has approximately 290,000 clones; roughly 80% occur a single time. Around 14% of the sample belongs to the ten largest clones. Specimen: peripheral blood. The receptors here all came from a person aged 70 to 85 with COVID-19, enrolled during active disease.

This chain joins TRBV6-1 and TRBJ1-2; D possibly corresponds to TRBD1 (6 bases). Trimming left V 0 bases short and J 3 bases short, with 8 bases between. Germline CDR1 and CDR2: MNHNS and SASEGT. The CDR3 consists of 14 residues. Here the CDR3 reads CASSEAGGDYGYTF. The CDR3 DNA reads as TGTGCCAGCAGTGAAGCAGGGGGGGACTATGGCTACACCTTC.

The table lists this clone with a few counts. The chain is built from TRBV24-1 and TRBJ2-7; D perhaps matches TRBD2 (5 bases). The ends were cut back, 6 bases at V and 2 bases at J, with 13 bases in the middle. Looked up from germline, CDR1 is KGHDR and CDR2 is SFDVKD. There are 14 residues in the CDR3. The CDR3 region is CATSSLGSPYEQYF. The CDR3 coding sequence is TGTGCCACCAGTTCTTTGGGGAGCCCCTACGAGCAGTACTTC.

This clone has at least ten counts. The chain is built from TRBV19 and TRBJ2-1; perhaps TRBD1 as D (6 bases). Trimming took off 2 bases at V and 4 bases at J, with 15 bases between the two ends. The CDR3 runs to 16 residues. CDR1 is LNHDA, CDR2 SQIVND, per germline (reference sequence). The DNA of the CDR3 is TGTGCCAGTAGTATAAGTGCAAAGGGGGTTTACAATGAGCAGTTCTTC. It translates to CASSISAKGVYNEQFF.

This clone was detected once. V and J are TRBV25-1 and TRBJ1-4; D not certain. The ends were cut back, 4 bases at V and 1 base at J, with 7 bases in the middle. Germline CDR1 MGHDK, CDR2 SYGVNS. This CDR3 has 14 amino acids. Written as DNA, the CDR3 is TGTGCCAGCAGTGTACAGCAAACTAATGAAAAACTGTTTTTT. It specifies CASSVQQTNEKLFF.

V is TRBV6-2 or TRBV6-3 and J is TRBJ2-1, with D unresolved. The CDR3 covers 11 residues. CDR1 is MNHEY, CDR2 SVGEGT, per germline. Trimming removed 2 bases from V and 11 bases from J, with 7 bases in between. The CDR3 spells CASSYGGKQFF. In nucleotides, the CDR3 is TGTGCCAGCAGTTACGGCGGTAAGCAGTTCTTC.

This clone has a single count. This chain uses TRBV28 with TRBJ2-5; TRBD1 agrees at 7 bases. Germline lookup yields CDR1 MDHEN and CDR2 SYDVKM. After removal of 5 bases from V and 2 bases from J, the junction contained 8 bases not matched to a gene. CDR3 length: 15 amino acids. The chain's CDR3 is CASSPHRGRQETQYF. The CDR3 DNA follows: TGTGCCAGCAGTCCTCACAGGGGAAGACAAGAGACCCAGTACTTC.

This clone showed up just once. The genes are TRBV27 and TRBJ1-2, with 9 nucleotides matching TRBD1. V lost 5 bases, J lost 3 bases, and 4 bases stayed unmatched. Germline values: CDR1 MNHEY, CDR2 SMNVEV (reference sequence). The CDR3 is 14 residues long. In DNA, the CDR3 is TGTGCCAGCAGTCCCGGACAGGGGTACTATGGCTACACCTTC. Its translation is CASSPGQGYYGYTF.

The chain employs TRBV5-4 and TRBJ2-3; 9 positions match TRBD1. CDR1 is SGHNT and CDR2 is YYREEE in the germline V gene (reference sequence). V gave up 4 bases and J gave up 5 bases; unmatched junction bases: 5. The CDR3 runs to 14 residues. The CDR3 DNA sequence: TGTGCCAGCAGCCGGGACAGGGTGAAAGATACGCAGTATTTT. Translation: CASSRDRVKDTQYF.

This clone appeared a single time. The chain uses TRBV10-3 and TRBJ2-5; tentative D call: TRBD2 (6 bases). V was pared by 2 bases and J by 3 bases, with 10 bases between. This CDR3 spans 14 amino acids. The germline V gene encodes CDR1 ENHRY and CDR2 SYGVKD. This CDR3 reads CAISENPGEETQYF. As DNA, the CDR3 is TGTGCCATCAGTGAGAATCCGGGGGAAGAGACCCAGTACTTC.

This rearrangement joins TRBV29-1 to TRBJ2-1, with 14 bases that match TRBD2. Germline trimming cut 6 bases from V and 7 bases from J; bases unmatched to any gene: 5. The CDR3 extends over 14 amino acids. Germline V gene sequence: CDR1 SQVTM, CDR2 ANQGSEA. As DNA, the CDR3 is TGCAGCGTGGGGACTAGCGGGAGAAGGAATGAGCAGTTCTTC. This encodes CSVGTSGRRNEQFF.

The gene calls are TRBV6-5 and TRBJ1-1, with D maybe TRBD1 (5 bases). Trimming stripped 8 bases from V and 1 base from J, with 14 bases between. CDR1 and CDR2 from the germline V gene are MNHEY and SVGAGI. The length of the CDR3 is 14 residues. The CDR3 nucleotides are TGTGCCAGCGGAGACCTGGGGCCGAACACTGAAGCTTTCTTT. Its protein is CASGDLGPNTEAFF.

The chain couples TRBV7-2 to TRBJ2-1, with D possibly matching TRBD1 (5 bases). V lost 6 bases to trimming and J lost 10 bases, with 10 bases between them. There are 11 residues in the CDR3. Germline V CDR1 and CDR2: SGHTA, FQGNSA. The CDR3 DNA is TGTGCCAGCAGAATAGGACACGAGCAGTTCTTC. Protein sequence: CASRIGHEQFF.

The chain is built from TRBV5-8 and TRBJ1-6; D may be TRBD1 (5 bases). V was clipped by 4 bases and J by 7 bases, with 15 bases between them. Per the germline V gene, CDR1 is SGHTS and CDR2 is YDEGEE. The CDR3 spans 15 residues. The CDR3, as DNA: TGTGCCAGCAGCAGGGGTCTGTTGGAGAATTCACCCCTCCACTTT. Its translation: CASSRGLLENSPLHF.

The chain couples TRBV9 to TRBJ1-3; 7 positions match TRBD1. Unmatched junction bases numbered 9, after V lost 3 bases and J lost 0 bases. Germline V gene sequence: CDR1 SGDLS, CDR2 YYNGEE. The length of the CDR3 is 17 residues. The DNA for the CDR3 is TGTGCCAGCAGCGAGCTAGACAGGGCGATCTCTGGAAACACCATATATTTT. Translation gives CASSELDRAISGNTIYF.

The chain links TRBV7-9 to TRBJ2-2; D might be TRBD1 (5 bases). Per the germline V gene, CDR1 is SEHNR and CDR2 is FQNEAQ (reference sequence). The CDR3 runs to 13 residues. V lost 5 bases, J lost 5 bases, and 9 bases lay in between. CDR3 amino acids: CASSPDSTGELFF. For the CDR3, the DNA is TGTGCCAGCAGCCCCGACAGTACCGGGGAGCTGTTTTTT.